This TCR beta chain was retrieved from a study of OX40 agonist ivuxolimab in advanced cancers. As for the study in general: With ivuxolimab, an agonistic anti-OX40 (CD134) antibody, patients were treated. Patients were dosed intravenously with ivuxolimab at 0.01 to 10 mg/kg every 2 weeks. A partial response was reached by three patients: one with hepatocellular carcinoma and two with cutaneous melanoma.

With respect to this clone: The antigen remains unidentified.

Study-wide findings and caveats: People who partly responded at 0.1-3.0 mg/kg had some of the least clonal expansion seen.

The data were produced by immunoSEQ multiplex PCR, yet TCRdb's version contains in-frame clones alone and is incomplete. The table records around 61,000 clones, about 80% of them present only once. This CDR3 spans 13 amino acids. Germline V gene lookup returns CDR1 LNHDA and CDR2 SQIVND (reference sequence). V lost 4 bases, J lost 5 bases, and 8 bases lay in between. The receptor was isolated from an adult with an advanced solid tumor such as melanoma, head and neck, liver or kidney cancer. The sample consisted of CD4+ or CD8+ T cells sorted from blood, taken in a trial of the OX40 agonist ivuxolimab. The rearrangement joins TRBV19 to TRBJ1-4, with a tentative D call TRBD1 (6 bases). CDR3 sequence (DNA): TGTGCCAGTAGTAACAGGGAGAATGAAAAACTGTTTTTT. It yields the protein CASSNRENEKLFF.